Following are 2 T cell receptor beta chains from one sample sequenced in a study of blood T cell repertoires in COVID-19 (dated by TCRdb to about 2020). Library creation used the immunoSEQ multiplex PCR assay. TCRdb stores this immuneACCESS table with in-frame sequences only. Part of the clones is absent; in the studies checked, under half of the shortfall reflects unresolved V genes, and no reason is known for the rest. For this sample there are 85,000 to 110,000 clones; roughly 87% appear just once. Of the sample, more than 5% is held by the ten largest clones. The sequencing input was peripheral blood. The receptors shown here come from a human donor in a cohort sampled during active COVID-19.

The chain carries TRBV10-3 and TRBJ2-1, with 7 bases fitting TRBD2. Unmatched junction bases numbered 15, after V lost 0 bases and J lost 4 bases. The germline CDR1 and CDR2 sequences are ENHRY and SYGVKD. The CDR3 is 19 amino acids. CDR3 DNA sequence: TGTGCCATCAGTGAGTCGTCATTTGTGGGAGGGTCTTATTACAATGAGCAGTTCTTC. Its translation: CAISESSFVGGSYYNEQFF.

The rearrangement links TRBV6-5 to TRBJ2-3; possibly TRBD1 for D (5 bases). The CDR3 is 14 residues long. V was trimmed by 3 bases and J by 4 bases, leaving 11 bases between them. Per germline, CDR1 MNHEY and CDR2 SVGAGI. CDR3 nucleotide sequence: TGTGCCAGCAGTTATAGGGGATCGGCAGATACGCAGTATTTT. Its protein product is CASSYRGSADTQYF.